Below, 3 T cell receptor beta chains from the same sample are listed, as sequenced in a study of neoadjuvant nivolumab and ipilimumab in lung cancer. This table comes from immunoSEQ multiplex PCR, and its TCRdb copy is limited to in-frame clones, with some not included. The sample lists more than 40,000 clones, around 88% occurring once. The material sequenced was blood, taken before neoadjuvant nivolumab, alone or with ipilimumab. The receptors come from an adult with non-small cell lung cancer. Some clones in this sample may be carry-over from other donors' samples.

In nucleotides, the CDR3 is TGTGCCAGCCTCGGAAGCGGGGGCGGAAACATTCAGTACTTC. It is translated as CASLGSGGGNIQYF. J is TRBJ2-4 and V is TRBV2; TRBD2 matches 8 bases. Germline-derived CDR1 and CDR2 are SNHLY and FYNNEI. V gave up 8 bases and J gave up 6 bases; unmatched junction bases: 9. There are 14 residues in the CDR3. Looking up the rest from reference TRBV2 and TRBJ2-4 gives the full variable domain: EPEVTQTPSHQVTQMGQEVILRCVPISNHLYFYWYRQILGQKVEFLVSFYNNEISEKSEIFDDQFSVERPDGSNFTLKIRSTKLEDSAMYFCASLGSGGGNIQYFGAGTRLSVL.

The sample holds a few counts of this clone. The chain links TRBV6-4 to TRBJ2-3, with D hard to call. Trimming pared 0 bases from V and 2 bases from J, leaving 3 bases between. This CDR3 region has 13 residues. Germline V gives CDR1 MRHNA, CDR2 SNTAGT. The CDR3 DNA is TGTGCCAGCAGTGACTCGCCCACAGATACGCAGTATTTT. It specifies CASSDSPTDTQYF.

The chain is built from TRBV6-1 and TRBJ1-2, with unresolved D. This CDR3 has 13 residues. V dropped 2 bases and J dropped 5 bases, with 9 bases sitting between them. In germline, CDR1 is MNHNS, CDR2 SASEGT. The CDR3 nucleotides read TGTGCCAGCAGTGAACTGACATCGTATGGCTACACCTTC. Protein: CASSELTSYGYTF.